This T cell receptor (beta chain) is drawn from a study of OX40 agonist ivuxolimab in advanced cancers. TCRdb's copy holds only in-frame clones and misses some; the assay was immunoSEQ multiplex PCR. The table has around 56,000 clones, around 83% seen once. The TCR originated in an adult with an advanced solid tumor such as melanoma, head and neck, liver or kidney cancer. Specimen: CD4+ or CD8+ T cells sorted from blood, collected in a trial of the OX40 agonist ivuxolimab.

CDR3 protein: CASSPGLAGGRPGEQYF. In DNA form, the CDR3 reads TGTGCCAGCAGCCCGGGACTAGCGGGGGGACGGCCGGGAGAGCAGTACTTC. The chain combines TRBV5-5 with TRBJ2-7; 15 bases align to TRBD2. Germline assignment: CDR1 SGHKS and CDR2 YYEKEE (reference sequence). The CDR3 is 17 amino acids. V dropped 4 bases and J dropped 7; count of bases not matched to a gene: 12.